Listed below are T cell receptor beta chains from one sample, sequenced in a study of T cells after yellow fever vaccination. MiXCR, run by TCRdb on the 5' RACE reads, gives a single entry per CDR3 protein. The table shows some 290,000 distinct CDR3 sequences, with about 10% occurring only once. The sequencing used CD4+ T cells sorted from PBMCs, collected 45 days after the yellow fever booster vaccination. The receptors come from a man aged 18 to 30 who received the YFV17D yellow fever vaccine. The CDR3 runs from the conserved cysteine through the conserved F or W. Each record gives: D gene, V gene, CDR3 length, J gene, clone size, CDR3 protein, CDR3 DNA. D genes are given only for firm matches. Not every row has a clone size; where given, it reads once, few, many or a size class.

d_gene: TRBD2; v_gene: TRBV18; len: 16; j_gene: TRBJ2-3; abundance: few; CDR3aa: CASSPRTGGHQDTQYF; CDR3nt: TGTGCCAGCTCACCACGGACGGGGGGGCATCAAGATACGCAGTATTTT
d_gene: TRBD2; v_gene: TRBV5-1; len: 16; j_gene: TRBJ2-3; abundance: few; CDR3aa: CASSKGLAGRVDTQYF; CDR3nt: TGCGCCAGCAGCAAGGGACTAGCGGGGCGGGTGGATACGCAGTATTTT
d_gene: -; v_gene: TRBV12-3/TRBV12-4; len: 19; j_gene: TRBJ1-1; abundance: many; CDR3aa: CASSLSRAWLTGLNTEAFF; CDR3nt: TGTGCCAGCAGTTTAAGTCGAGCGTGGCTCACAGGCTTGAACACTGAAGCTTTCTTT
d_gene: TRBD1; v_gene: TRBV28; len: 15; j_gene: TRBJ1-1; abundance: -; CDR3aa: CASSTAGGPSPEAFF; CDR3nt: TGTGCCAGCAGTACCGCAGGGGGCCCCTCCCCTGAAGCTTTCTTT
d_gene: -; v_gene: TRBV30; len: 13; j_gene: TRBJ1-2; abundance: -; CDR3aa: CAWSISSNYGYTF; CDR3nt: TGTGCCTGGTCAATCAGCAGCAACTATGGCTACACCTTC
d_gene: TRBD1; v_gene: TRBV12-3/TRBV12-4; len: 16; j_gene: TRBJ1-1; abundance: few; CDR3aa: CASSLDRGLMNTEAFF; CDR3nt: TGTGCCAGCAGTTTAGACAGGGGACTCATGAACACTGAAGCTTTCTTT
d_gene: -; v_gene: TRBV5-1; len: 13; j_gene: TRBJ2-2; abundance: many; CDR3aa: CASSGQNTGELFF; CDR3nt: TGCGCCAGCAGCGGTCAGAACACCGGGGAGCTGTTTTTT
d_gene: -; v_gene: TRBV29-1; len: 12; j_gene: TRBJ1-1; abundance: many; CDR3aa: CSAAPRDTEAFF; CDR3nt: TGCAGCGCCGCGCCCCGGGACACTGAAGCTTTCTTT
d_gene: TRBD2; v_gene: TRBV3-1; len: 14; j_gene: TRBJ2-3; abundance: -; CDR3aa: CASNPGGPTDTQYF; CDR3nt: TGTGCCAGCAATCCGGGGGGGCCAACAGATACGCAGTATTTT
d_gene: -; v_gene: TRBV20-1; len: 15; j_gene: TRBJ2-3; abundance: few; CDR3aa: CSARDRVGSVDTQYF; CDR3nt: TGCAGTGCTAGAGATCGTGTGGGGTCGGTAGATACGCAGTATTTT
d_gene: -; v_gene: TRBV25-1; len: 13; j_gene: TRBJ2-1; abundance: -; CDR3aa: CASSGSSYNEQFF; CDR3nt: TGTGCCAGCAGTGGGAGCTCCTACAATGAGCAGTTCTTC
d_gene: -; v_gene: TRBV3-1; len: 14; j_gene: TRBJ1-1; abundance: -; CDR3aa: CASSVGVTITEAFF; CDR3nt: TGTGCCAGCAGCGTCGGGGTTACGATCACTGAAGCTTTCTTT
d_gene: TRBD2; v_gene: TRBV20-1; len: 14; j_gene: TRBJ2-5; abundance: many; CDR3aa: CSARLAGQIETQYF; CDR3nt: TGCAGTGCTCGACTAGCGGGGCAAATAGAGACCCAGTACTTC
d_gene: TRBD1; v_gene: TRBV7-2; len: 13; j_gene: TRBJ1-2; abundance: -; CDR3aa: CASSDRGHRSYTF; CDR3nt: TGTGCCAGCAGTGACAGGGGGCATCGGAGCTACACCTTC
d_gene: -; v_gene: TRBV7-8; len: 12; j_gene: TRBJ1-2; abundance: -; CDR3aa: CASSLWNYGYTF; CDR3nt: TGTGCCAGCAGCTTATGGAACTATGGCTACACCTTC
d_gene: -; v_gene: TRBV24-1; len: 14; j_gene: TRBJ2-3; abundance: -; CDR3aa: CATSDRQRTDTQYF; CDR3nt: TGTGCCACCAGTGATAGGCAGCGGACAGATACGCAGTATTTT
d_gene: -; v_gene: TRBV7-9; len: 14; j_gene: TRBJ2-1; abundance: few; CDR3aa: CASTLLGRHDEQFF; CDR3nt: TGTGCCAGCACCCTACTAGGCCGCCATGATGAGCAGTTCTTC